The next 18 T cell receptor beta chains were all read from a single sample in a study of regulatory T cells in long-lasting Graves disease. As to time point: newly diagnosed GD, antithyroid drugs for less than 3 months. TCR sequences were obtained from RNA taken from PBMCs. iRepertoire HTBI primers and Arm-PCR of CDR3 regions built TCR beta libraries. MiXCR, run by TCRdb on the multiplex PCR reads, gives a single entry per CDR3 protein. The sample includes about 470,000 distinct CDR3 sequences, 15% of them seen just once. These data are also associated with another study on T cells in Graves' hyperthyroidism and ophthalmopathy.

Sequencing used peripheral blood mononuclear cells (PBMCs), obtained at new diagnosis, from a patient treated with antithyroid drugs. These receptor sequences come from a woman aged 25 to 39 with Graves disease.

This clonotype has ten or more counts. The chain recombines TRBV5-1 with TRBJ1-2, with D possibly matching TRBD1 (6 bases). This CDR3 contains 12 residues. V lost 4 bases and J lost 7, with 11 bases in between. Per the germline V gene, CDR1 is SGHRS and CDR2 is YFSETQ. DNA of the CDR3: TGCGCCAGCAGCGAACAGGGTAGTGGCTACACCTTC. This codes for CASSEQGSGYTF.

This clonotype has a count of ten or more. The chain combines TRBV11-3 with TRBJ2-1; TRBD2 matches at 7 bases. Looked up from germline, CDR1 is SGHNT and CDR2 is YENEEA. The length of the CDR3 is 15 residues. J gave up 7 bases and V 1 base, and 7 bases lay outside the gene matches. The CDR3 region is CASSLGLAVSNEQFF. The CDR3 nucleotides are TGTGCCAGCAGCTTAGGCCTAGCGGTCTCTAATGAGCAGTTCTTC. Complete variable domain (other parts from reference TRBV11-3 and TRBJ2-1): EAGVVQSPRYKIIEKKQPVAFWCNPISGHNTLYWYLQNLGQGPELLIRYENEEAVDDSQLPKDRFSAERLKGVDSTLKIQPAELGDSAVYLCASSLGLAVSNEQFFGPGTRLTVL.

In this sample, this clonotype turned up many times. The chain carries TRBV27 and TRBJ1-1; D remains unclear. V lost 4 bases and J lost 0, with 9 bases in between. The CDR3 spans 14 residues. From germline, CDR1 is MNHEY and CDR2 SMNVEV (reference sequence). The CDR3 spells CASSWRAMNTEAFF. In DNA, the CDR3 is TGTGCCAGCAGTTGGAGGGCCATGAACACTGAAGCTTTCTTT.

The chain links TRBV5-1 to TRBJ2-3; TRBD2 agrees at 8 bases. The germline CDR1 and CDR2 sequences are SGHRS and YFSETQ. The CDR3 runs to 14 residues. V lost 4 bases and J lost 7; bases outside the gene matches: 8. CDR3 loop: CASSPGTSSYTQYF. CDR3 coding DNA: TGCGCCAGCAGCCCCGGGACTAGTTCATATACGCAGTATTTT.

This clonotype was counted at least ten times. In DNA form, the CDR3 reads TGTGCCAGCAGTAAGGCGGGACTAGCGGGAGCCCCTAGGAATGAGCAGTTCTTC. Amino acids: CASSKAGLAGAPRNEQFF. The rearrangement joins TRBV6-2 or TRBV6-3 to TRBJ2-1; 14 bases fit TRBD2. This CDR3 is 18 amino acids long. The V segment lost 5 bases and the J segment 7 bases; nucleotides outside the gene matches: 13. The germline V gene has CDR1 MNHEY and CDR2 SVGEGT.

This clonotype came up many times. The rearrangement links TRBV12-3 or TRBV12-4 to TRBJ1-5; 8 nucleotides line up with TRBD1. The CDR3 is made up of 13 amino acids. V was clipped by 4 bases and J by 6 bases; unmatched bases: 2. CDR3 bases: TGTGCCAGCAGTTATGGACAGGGTCAGCCCCAGCATTTT. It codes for CASSYGQGQPQHF.

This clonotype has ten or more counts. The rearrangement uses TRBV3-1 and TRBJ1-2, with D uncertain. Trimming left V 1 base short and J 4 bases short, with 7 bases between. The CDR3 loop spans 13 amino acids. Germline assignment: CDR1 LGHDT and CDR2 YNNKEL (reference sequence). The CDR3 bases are TGTGCCAGCAGCCAAGCGCAAGGCTATGGCTACACCTTC. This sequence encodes CASSQAQGYGYTF.

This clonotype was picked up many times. In DNA form, the CDR3 reads TGTGCCAGCAGTGACAGGGTATCACCCCTCCACTTT. Translation gives CASSDRVSPLHF. The chain couples TRBV27 to TRBJ1-6; 7 nucleotides align to TRBD1. CDR3 length equals 12 residues. Germline V gene sequence: CDR1 MNHEY, CDR2 SMNVEV (reference sequence). The ends lost 5 bases at V and 10 bases at J; junction bases unmatched: 2.

DNA of the CDR3: TGTGCCAGCACAGGGGCGGAAGAGACCCAGTACTTC. Its translation: CASTGAEETQYF. The chain employs TRBV2 and TRBJ2-5; a possible D gene is TRBD1 (6 bases). The CDR3 consists of 12 residues. Trimming removed 7 bases at V and 3 bases at J, with 9 bases between. Per the germline V gene, CDR1 is SNHLY and CDR2 is FYNNEI. The entire variable domain, with the rest obtained from reference TRBV2 and TRBJ2-5, is as follows: EPEVTQTPSHQVTQMGQEVILRCVPISNHLYFYWYRQILGQKVEFLVSFYNNEISEKSEIFDDQFSVERPDGSNFTLKIRSTKLEDSAMYFCASTGAEETQYFGPGTRLLVL.

The CDR3 DNA follows: TGTGCCAGCAGCTTGCAGGGGGGTATTGTCAATCAGCCCCAGCATTTT. Translation: CASSLQGGIVNQPQHF. The chain has TRBV5-4 and TRBJ1-5, with 7 positions matching TRBD1. Trimming removed 1 base from V and 3 bases from J; junction bases left unmatched: 7. Germline V gives CDR1 SGHNT, CDR2 YYREEE (reference sequence). This CDR3 region has 16 residues.

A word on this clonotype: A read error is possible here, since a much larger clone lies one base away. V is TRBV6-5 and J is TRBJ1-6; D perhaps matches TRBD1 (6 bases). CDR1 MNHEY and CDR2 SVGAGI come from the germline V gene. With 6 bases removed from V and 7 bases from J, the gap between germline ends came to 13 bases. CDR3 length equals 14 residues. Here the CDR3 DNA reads TGTGCCAGCAGCCTGGACAGCAGAAATTCACCCCTCCACTTT. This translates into CASSLDSRNSPLHF.

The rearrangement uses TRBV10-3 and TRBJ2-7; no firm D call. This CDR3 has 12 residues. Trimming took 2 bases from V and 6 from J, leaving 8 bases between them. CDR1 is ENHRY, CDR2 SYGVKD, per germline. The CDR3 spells CAISERVFEQYF. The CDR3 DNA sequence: TGTGCCATCAGTGAGCGGGTTTTCGAGCAGTACTTC.

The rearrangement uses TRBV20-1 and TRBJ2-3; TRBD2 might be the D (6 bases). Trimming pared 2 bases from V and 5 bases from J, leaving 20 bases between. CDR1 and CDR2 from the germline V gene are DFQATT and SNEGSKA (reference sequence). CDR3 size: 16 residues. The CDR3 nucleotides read TGCAGTGCTAGATCCCTTAGCAGGAGGGGATTAGATACGCAGTATTTT. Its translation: CSARSLSRRGLDTQYF.

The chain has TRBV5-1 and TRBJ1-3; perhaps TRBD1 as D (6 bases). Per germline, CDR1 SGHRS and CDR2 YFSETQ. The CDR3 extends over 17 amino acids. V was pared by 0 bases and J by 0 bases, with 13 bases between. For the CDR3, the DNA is TGCGCCAGCAGCTTGGTCGGAGGACAGAACTCTGGAAACACCATATATTTT. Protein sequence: CASSLVGGQNSGNTIYF.

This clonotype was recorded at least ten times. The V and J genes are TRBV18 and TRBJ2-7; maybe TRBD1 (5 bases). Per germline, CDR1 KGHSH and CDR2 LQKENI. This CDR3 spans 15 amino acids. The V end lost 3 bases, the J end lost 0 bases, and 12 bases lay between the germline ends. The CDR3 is CASSPDNTLSYEQYF. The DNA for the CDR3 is TGTGCCAGCTCACCGGACAACACTCTCTCCTACGAGCAGTACTTC.

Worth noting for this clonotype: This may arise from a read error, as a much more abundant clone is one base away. The CDR3 DNA sequence: TGTGCCAGCACCACCGGGATAGGATATGGCTACACCTTC. Translating it yields CASTTGIGYGYTF. This chain joins TRBV14 and TRBJ1-2; D call uncertain. Germline V gives CDR1 SGHDN, CDR2 FVKESK. The V gene lost 7 bases and the J gene lost 5 bases, with 14 bases spanning the gap. This CDR3 spans 13 amino acids. Supplemented by reference TRBV14 and TRBJ1-2, the full variable domain reads EAGVTQFPSHSVIEKGQTVTLRCDPISGHDNLYWYRRVMGKEIKFLLHFVKESKQDESGMPNNRFLAERTGGTYSTLKVQPAELEDSGVYFCASTTGIGYGYTFGSGTRLTVV.

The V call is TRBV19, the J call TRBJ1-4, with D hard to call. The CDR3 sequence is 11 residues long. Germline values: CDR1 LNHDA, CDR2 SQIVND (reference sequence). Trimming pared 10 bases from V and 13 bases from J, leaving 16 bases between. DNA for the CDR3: TGTGCCACTAGCGGTCCGGTCGGACTGTTTTTT. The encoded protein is CATSGPVGLFF.

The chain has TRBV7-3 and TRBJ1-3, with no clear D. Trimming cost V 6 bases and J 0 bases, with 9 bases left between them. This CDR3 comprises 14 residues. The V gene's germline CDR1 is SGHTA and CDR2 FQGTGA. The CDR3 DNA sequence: TGTGCCAGCAGGTCCGCCGTCTCTGGAAACACCATATATTTT. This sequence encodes CASRSAVSGNTIYF.